One and the same sample provided the 27 T cell receptor beta chains below, sequenced in a study of cytomegalovirus exposure and HLA in healthy donors. In the PCR, 60 Vbeta and 13 Jbeta primers were used. TCRdb's copy holds only in-frame clones and misses some; the assay was immunoSEQ multiplex PCR. The sample consists of about 170,000 clones, over 75% of them appearing once. Material: PBMCs. All receptors come from a male donor in good health and CMV-seronegative.

V usage is TRBV18 and J usage is TRBJ2-5; no clear D gene. The CDR3 has 14 residues. The germline gives CDR1 KGHSH, CDR2 LQKENI. The V end lost 3 bases, the J end lost 5 bases, and 13 bases lay between the germline ends. CDR3: CASSPASLTETQYF. In DNA, the CDR3 is TGTGCCAGCTCACCTGCTAGTCTGACGGAGACCCAGTACTTC.

The genes are TRBV5-5 and TRBJ1-4, with 12 nucleotides matching TRBD1. The junction had 3 bases not matched to a gene; V was cut back by 3 bases and J by 6 bases. The V gene's germline CDR1 is SGHKS and CDR2 YYEKEE (reference sequence). The CDR3 spans 15 residues. CDR3 sequence: CASSWGQGADEKLFF. DNA of the CDR3: TGTGCCAGCAGCTGGGGACAGGGGGCGGATGAAAAACTGTTTTTT.

A remark on this clone: The junction differs from germline at one of its ends, possibly a read error. Other DNA sequences of this sample code for an identical CDR3. The chain combines TRBV2 with TRBJ1-2, with 7 bases aligning to TRBD1. The CDR3 extends over 11 amino acids. Germline CDR1 is SNHLY and CDR2 is FYNNEI. In nucleotides, the CDR3 is TGTGCCAGCAGTGGAAGGACAGGCCTGTTGTTC. Its translation: CASSGRTGLLF.

The rearrangement uses TRBV7-8 and TRBJ1-5; tentative D call: TRBD1 (6 bases). The germline V gene encodes CDR1 SGHVS and CDR2 FQNEAQ. V lost 2 bases and J 6 bases, leaving 14 bases between the germline ends. The CDR3 spans 15 residues. CDR3 residues: CASSLRLGALQPQHF. CDR3 nucleotides: TGTGCCAGCAGCTTACGACTGGGGGCACTTCAGCCCCAGCATTTT.

The V and J genes are TRBV6-5 and TRBJ1-1, with D unresolved. Germline V gives CDR1 MNHEY, CDR2 SVGAGI. The CDR3 has 16 amino acids. V was clipped by 0 bases and J by 4 bases, with 15 bases between them. This chain's CDR3 is CASSYSRGIPGTEAFF. In DNA, the CDR3 is TGTGCCAGCAGTTACTCGAGAGGTATTCCCGGCACTGAAGCTTTCTTT.

The chain couples TRBV10-2 to TRBJ2-1; 7 nucleotides match TRBD1. The V gene end was trimmed by 5 bases and the J gene end by 4 bases; junction bases not matched to a gene: 8. CDR3 size: 15 residues. Germline V gives CDR1 WSHSY, CDR2 SAAADI. CDR3 region: CASSRDSGSYNEQFF. The DNA for the CDR3 is TGCGCCAGCAGTCGGGACAGCGGATCATACAATGAGCAGTTCTTC.

The rearrangement links TRBV27 to TRBJ2-1, with 12 nucleotides matching TRBD2. The CDR3 extends over 16 amino acids. From germline, CDR1 is MNHEY and CDR2 SMNVEV (reference sequence). The V gene end was trimmed by 6 bases and the J gene end by 5 bases; junction bases not matched to a gene: 8. This CDR3 is CASRPLAGGPDNEQFF. The CDR3 nucleotides read TGTGCCAGCAGACCCCTAGCGGGGGGGCCTGACAATGAGCAGTTCTTC.

The chain carries TRBV5-4 and TRBJ1-1; tentative D call: TRBD1 (5 bases). V was pared by 3 bases and J by 3 bases, with 12 bases between. The CDR3 extends over 14 amino acids. Germline CDR1 is SGHNT and CDR2 is YYREEE (reference sequence). The CDR3 sequence: CASSSAGWDTEAFF. For the CDR3, the DNA is TGTGCCAGCAGCTCGGCAGGGTGGGACACTGAAGCTTTCTTT.

A few counts support this clone. The chain is built from TRBV27 and TRBJ1-1; 7 positions agree with TRBD1. The germline CDR1 and CDR2 sequences are MNHEY and SMNVEV (reference sequence). The length of the CDR3 is 18 residues. Losses at the gene ends were 2 bases for V and 1 base for J; bases not matched to a gene: 13. The CDR3 here is CASSLARKIDRENTEAFF. The CDR3 bases are TGTGCCAGCAGTTTAGCCCGCAAGATAGACAGGGAGAACACTGAAGCTTTCTTT.

Details on this clone: This sample includes further DNA sequences coding for the same CDR3. This chain uses TRBV10-3 with TRBJ1-1, with D possibly being TRBD1 (6 bases). CDR3 length: 14 amino acids. V gave up 6 bases and J gave up 2 bases, with 13 bases separating them. Germline loops: CDR1 ENHRY, CDR2 SYGVKD. The CDR3 coding sequence is TGTGCCATCAGGTCACAGGGTCTTAACACTGAAGCTTTCTTT. Translation: CAIRSQGLNTEAFF.

This clone has more than one count but fewer than ten. The chain employs TRBV7-2 and TRBJ1-6, with a possible D match to TRBD1 (5 bases). CDR3 size: 19 residues. Between the trimmed V and J ends, which lost 5 bases and 0 bases, there was a span of 20 bases. Germline lookup yields CDR1 SGHTA and CDR2 FQGNSA. The CDR3 region has the DNA TGTGCCAGCAGCACACCTCAGGGTTTGATTAGCTCCTATAATTCACCCCTCCACTTT. This codes for CASSTPQGLISSYNSPLHF.

As DNA, the CDR3 is TGCAGCGTTGGAGGCTTCTATGGCTACACCTTC. Encoded protein: CSVGGFYGYTF. The V gene is TRBV29-1, the J gene TRBJ1-2; D is uncertain. V was trimmed by 4 bases and J by 4 bases, leaving 7 bases between them. This CDR3 spans 11 amino acids. The germline V gene encodes CDR1 SQVTM and CDR2 ANQGSEA.

The chain combines TRBV19 with TRBJ1-5; weak D call: TRBD1 (5 bases). CDR1 and CDR2 from the germline V gene are LNHDA and SQIVND (reference sequence). The V end lost 5 bases, the J end lost 5 bases, and 10 bases lay between the germline ends. The CDR3 totals 13 residues. Here the CDR3 reads CASSVIGDQPQHF. In nucleotides, the CDR3 is TGTGCCAGTAGTGTTATAGGGGATCAGCCCCAGCATTTT. Variable domain in full (rest from reference TRBV19 and TRBJ1-5): DGGITQSPKYLFRKEGQNVTLSCEQNLNHDAMYWYRQDPGQGLRLIYYSQIVNDFQKGDIAEGYSVSREKKESFPLTVTSAQKNPTAFYLCASSVIGDQPQHFGDGTRLSIL.

The chain employs TRBV7-9 and TRBJ1-1, with 9 bases fitting TRBD1. CDR1 and CDR2 (germline): SEHNR, FQNEAQ (reference sequence). J lost 11 bases, V lost 6 bases, and 16 bases had no gene match. CDR3 size: 15 residues. The DNA of the CDR3 is TGTGCCAGCAGGGCCGGGACAGGGAGCGACTTTGGGGCTTTCTTT. This codes for CASRAGTGSDFGAFF.

This chain uses TRBV10-3 with TRBJ1-1; TRBD1 is a possible D gene (6 bases). The CDR3 extends over 13 amino acids. Trimming removed 10 bases from V and 1 base from J, with 13 bases in between. CDR1 is ENHRY, CDR2 SYGVKD, per germline. CDR3 DNA sequence: TGTGCCACAACAGGGTTTACGAACACTGAAGCTTTCTTT. It codes for CATTGFTNTEAFF.

This clone was observed a few times. The chain carries TRBV27 and TRBJ1-5; perhaps TRBD1 as D (6 bases). The CDR3 sequence is 16 residues long. Germline-derived CDR1 and CDR2 are MNHEY and SMNVEV (reference sequence). The V and J ends lost 5 bases and 6 bases respectively, with 20 bases between them. DNA for the CDR3: TGTGCCAGCAGTCCCAGTTTTGCGGGGGGCTCTCAGCCCCAGCATTTT. This gives the protein CASSPSFAGGSQPQHF.

This sequence joins TRBV25-1 and TRBJ1-4; no firm D call. This CDR3 contains 16 residues. V was cut by 1 base and J by 2 bases, with 11 bases left in between. Germline lookup yields CDR1 MGHDK and CDR2 SYGVNS. The DNA for the CDR3 is TGTGCCAGCAGTGAATCTCCAGGACTCACTAATGAAAAACTGTTTTTT. It specifies CASSESPGLTNEKLFF.

The V and J genes are TRBV7-9 and TRBJ1-1; D is possibly TRBD1 (5 bases). Trimming removed 4 bases at V and 6 bases at J, with 18 bases between. The CDR3 is made up of 15 amino acids. From germline, CDR1 is SEHNR and CDR2 FQNEAQ (reference sequence). In DNA form, the CDR3 reads TGTGCCAGCAGCTCTCACCTCGGGGGTGAATCTGAAGCTTTCTTT. Its translation is CASSSHLGGESEAFF.

As regards this clone: The conserved final phenylalanine or tryptophan is absent from the CDR3, which likely points to a read error. This chain connects TRBV9 to TRBJ1-2, with a possible D match to TRBD1 (5 bases). The CDR3 has 16 amino acids. V dropped 3 bases and J dropped 3 bases, with 18 bases sitting between them. CDR1 is SGDLS and CDR2 is YYNGEE in the germline V gene. The CDR3 spells CASSAVGGLGHYGYTS. CDR3 sequence (DNA): TGTGCCAGCAGCGCCGTGGGGGGTTTAGGGCACTATGGCTACACCTCC.

V is TRBV10-3 and J is TRBJ1-3; 9 nucleotides line up with TRBD1. This CDR3 has 17 residues. V lost 5 bases, J lost 1 base, and 9 bases stayed unmatched. CDR1 is ENHRY, CDR2 SYGVKD, per germline. CDR3 loop: CAISYYRDRESGNTIYF. CDR3 bases: TGTGCCATCAGTTATTACCGGGACAGGGAATCTGGAAACACCATATATTTT.

Only a few counts were recorded for this clone. The rearrangement uses TRBV25-1 and TRBJ1-4, with D possibly being TRBD1 (5 bases). The CDR3 has 13 amino acids. Germline V CDR1 and CDR2: MGHDK, SYGVNS. V was pared by 5 bases and J by 3 bases, with 7 bases between. The CDR3 region has the DNA TGTGCCAGCAGTAGGGGTCCTAATGAAAAACTGTTTTTT. Protein: CASSRGPNEKLFF.

Remarks on this clone: Other DNA sequences within the sample encode an identical CDR3. The V and J genes are TRBV5-1 and TRBJ1-4; D is undetermined. This CDR3 region has 14 residues. The ends were cut back, 0 bases at V and 5 bases at J, with 8 bases in the middle. CDR1 and CDR2 from the germline V gene are SGHRS and YFSETQ. CDR3 nucleotides: TGCGCCAGCAGCTTGGTAGCAGCAAATGAAAAACTGTTTTTT. It translates to CASSLVAANEKLFF. Using reference TRBV5-1 and TRBJ1-4 for the parts outside the CDR3, the full variable domain is KAGVTQTPRYLIKTRGQQVTLSCSPISGHRSVSWYQQTPGQGLQFLFEYFSETQRNKGNFPGRFSGRQFSNSRSEMNVSTLELGDSALYLCASSLVAANEKLFFGSGTQLSVL.

This chain connects TRBV19 to TRBJ2-7; weak D call: TRBD1 (6 bases). Germline lookup yields CDR1 LNHDA and CDR2 SQIVND (reference sequence). CDR3 length: 14 residues. The V and J ends lost 5 bases and 2 bases respectively, with 13 bases between them. CDR3 residues: CASSGPGHPYEQYF. CDR3 DNA: TGTGCCAGTAGTGGACCGGGACATCCCTACGAGCAGTACTTC.

The chain employs TRBV30 and TRBJ1-1, with D hard to call. The V end was cut by 2 bases, the J end by 1 base, with 11 bases between. This CDR3 is built from 14 residues. The germline gives CDR1 GTSNPN, CDR2 SVGIG (reference sequence). The CDR3 nucleotides are TGTGCCTGGAGTTCTACTATACCGAACACTGAAGCTTTCTTT. Protein sequence: CAWSSTIPNTEAFF.

The J gene is TRBJ2-7, the V gene TRBV6-5; 7 nucleotides align to TRBD1. The germline gives CDR1 MNHEY, CDR2 SVGAGI. This CDR3 has 14 amino acids. Trimming removed 7 bases from V and 3 bases from J; junction bases left unmatched: 9. For the CDR3, the DNA is TGTGCCAGCACCCGACAGGGTGGGGGCTACGAGCAGTACTTC. This translates into CASTRQGGGYEQYF.

The chain combines TRBV29-1 with TRBJ2-7; possibly TRBD1 for D (6 bases). This CDR3 region has 13 residues. The V end was cut by 4 bases, the J end by 2 bases, with 12 bases between. The germline CDR1 and CDR2 sequences are SQVTM and ANQGSEA. This chain's CDR3 is CSVAPQGTYEQYF. Here the CDR3 DNA reads TGCAGCGTTGCTCCGCAGGGGACCTACGAGCAGTACTTC.

The gene calls are TRBV9 and TRBJ2-5, with TRBD1 identical over 8 bases. Trimming at V came to 3 bases and at J to 11 bases, leaving 6 bases not matched to a gene. The CDR3 totals 12 residues. Germline CDR1 SGDLS, CDR2 YYNGEE. The CDR3 is CASSGTGWEQYF. CDR3 coding DNA: TGTGCCAGCAGCGGGACAGGGTGGGAGCAGTACTTC.